This T cell receptor beta chain comes out of a study of blood T cells in healthy people across ages. For the second PCR, which ran for roughly 7 to 11 cycles, a sample-barcoded 5' primer and a J-beta primer mix were used. TCRdb ran MiXCR on the 5' RACE reads and lists one entry per CDR3 protein. The repertoire holds hundreds of thousands of distinct CDR3 sequences, with more than 20% as singletons. Germline V gene data show CDR1 as MNHEY and CDR2 as SVGAGI. This CDR3 has 15 residues. The V and J ends lost 8 bases and 0 bases respectively, with 14 bases between them. This TCR was sampled from an older man in good health. The V and J genes are TRBV6-5 and TRBJ2-1; D is ambiguous. Sequencing was carried out using blood. CDR3 nucleotides: TGTGCCAGCCTCCAAACTTTCAGCTCCTACAATGAGCAGTTCTTC. It codes for CASLQTFSSYNEQFF.